This T cell receptor beta chain was sequenced in a study of cytomegalovirus exposure and HLA in healthy donors. Regarding the study as a whole: Among the CMV-associated chains, three were confirmed in vitro as specific for CMV antigens. Analysis performed later showed TCR beta chains linked to HLA being more clonally expanded than equally common others.

The PCR ran on 60 Vbeta and 13 Jbeta primers. TCRdb's table, derived via immunoSEQ multiplex PCR, lists solely in-frame clones and lacks some. The data hold 160,000 or so clones, with under 90% observed a single time. Regarding this clone: Its antigen is currently unknown.

The germline gives CDR1 SGHDN, CDR2 FVKESK. Trimming took 2 bases from V and 4 from J; bases not matched to a gene: 7. This CDR3 contains 15 residues. Sequencing used PBMCs. The TCR sequence derives from a man aged 25 to 40 in good health and CMV-seronegative. The chain combines TRBV14 with TRBJ2-5; 7 nucleotides match TRBD2. The CDR3 protein is CASSQSPGGRETQYF. The DNA of the CDR3 is TGTGCCAGCAGCCAAAGTCCTGGCGGGAGAGAGACCCAGTACTTC.